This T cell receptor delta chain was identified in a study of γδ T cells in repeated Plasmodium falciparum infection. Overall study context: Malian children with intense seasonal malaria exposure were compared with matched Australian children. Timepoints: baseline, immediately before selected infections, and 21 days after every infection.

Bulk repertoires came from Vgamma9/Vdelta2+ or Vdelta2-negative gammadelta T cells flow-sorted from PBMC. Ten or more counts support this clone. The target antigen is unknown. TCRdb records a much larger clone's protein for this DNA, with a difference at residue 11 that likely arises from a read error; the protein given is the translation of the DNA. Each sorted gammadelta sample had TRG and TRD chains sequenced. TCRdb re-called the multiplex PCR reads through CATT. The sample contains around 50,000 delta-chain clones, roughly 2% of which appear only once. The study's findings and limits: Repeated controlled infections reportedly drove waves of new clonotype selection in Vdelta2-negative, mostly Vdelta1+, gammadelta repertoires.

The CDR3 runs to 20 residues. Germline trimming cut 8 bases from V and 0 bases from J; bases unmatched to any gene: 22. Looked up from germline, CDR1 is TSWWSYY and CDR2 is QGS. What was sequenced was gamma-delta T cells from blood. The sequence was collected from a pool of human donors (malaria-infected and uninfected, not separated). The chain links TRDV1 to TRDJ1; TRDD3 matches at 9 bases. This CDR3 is CALRGGGYPGMLGYTDKLIF. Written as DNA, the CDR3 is TGTGCTCTTAGAGGAGGGGGATACCCTGGGATGCTGGGGTACACCGATAAACTCATCTTT.